This T cell receptor (beta chain) was documented in a study of cytotoxic CD8 clonotypes in ibrutinib-treated CLL. The assay was immunoSEQ multiplex PCR, and TCRdb's table has in-frame clones only and misses some. The sample holds 30,000 to 35,000 clones, roughly three quarters seen once. This clone appeared once. CDR1 SGHTA and CDR2 FQGNSA come from the germline V gene. This CDR3 comprises 13 residues. The TCR sequence derives from a human donor with chronic lymphocytic leukemia. The sample consisted of PBMCs, taken before ibrutinib treatment. This rearrangement joins TRBV7-2 to TRBJ2-2; 10 nucleotides line up with TRBD1. CDR3 loop: CVVRDRGTGELFF. The DNA for the CDR3 is TGTGTCGTAAGGGACAGGGGTACCGGGGAGCTGTTTTTT.